One and the same sample provided the 21 T cell receptor beta chains below, sequenced in a study of blood T cells in healthy people across ages. With a J-beta primer mix and a sample-barcoded 5' primer, a second PCR ran about 7 to 12 cycles. Via MiXCR, TCRdb re-called the 5' RACE reads, giving one row per CDR3 protein. The sample contains about 800,000 distinct CDR3 sequences, around 50% of which appear only once. Input material: blood. These receptors all come from a man aged 80 or over in good health.

The table lists this clonotype with a few counts. The chain employs TRBV4-1 and TRBJ2-1, with 8 bases lining up with TRBD2. Germline CDR1 and CDR2: MGHRA and YSYEKL. With 1 base clipped from V and 5 bases from J, the junction kept 16 bases outside the gene matches. CDR3 length equals 19 residues. CDR3 sequence: CASSQARIAGNKKNNEQFF. Here the CDR3 DNA reads TGCGCCAGCAGCCAAGCACGAATAGCGGGGAATAAAAAGAACAATGAGCAGTTCTTC.

This chain uses TRBV6-6 with TRBJ2-2; 8 nucleotides align to TRBD1. V shed 6 bases and J 5 bases; nucleotides not matched to a gene: 8. This CDR3 spans 15 amino acids. Per the germline V gene, CDR1 is MNHNY and CDR2 is SVGAGI (reference sequence). The CDR3 loop reads CASRPGTGLTGELFF. DNA for the CDR3: TGTGCCAGCAGACCCGGGACAGGTTTAACCGGGGAGCTGTTTTTT.

This clonotype was observed at least ten times. The chain combines TRBV3-1 with TRBJ2-1, with D maybe TRBD2 (5 bases). The germline V and J ends were trimmed by 0 bases and 6 bases, with 9 bases remaining between them. The CDR3 runs to 14 residues. The V gene's germline CDR1 is LGHDT and CDR2 YNNKEL (reference sequence). CDR3 protein: CASSQDASSNEQFF. DNA of the CDR3: TGTGCCAGCAGCCAAGACGCTAGCAGCAATGAGCAGTTCTTC.

The chain combines TRBV6-2 or TRBV6-3 with TRBJ2-6; D not certain. V gave up 6 bases and J gave up 0 bases, with 9 bases separating them. The CDR3 runs 15 residues. The germline V gene has CDR1 MNHEY and CDR2 SVGEGT. CDR3 nucleotides: TGTGCCAGCAGGCACGAGCTCTCTGGGGCCAACGTCCTGACTTTC. Encoded protein: CASRHELSGANVLTF.

The chain couples TRBV20-1 to TRBJ2-7; TRBD1 matches 8 bases. The last part of the DNA fits TRBJ2-5 better; the J call may be wrong. From germline, CDR1 is DFQATT and CDR2 SNEGSKA (reference sequence). The CDR3 has 15 amino acids. In nucleotides, the CDR3 is TGCAGTGCTTCTCCCCAGGGGGCTTACCAAGAGACCCAGTACTTC. This gives the protein CSASPQGAYQETQYF.

V gene TRBV12-3 or TRBV12-4 combines with J gene TRBJ2-7; 13 bases fit TRBD2. The end of the DNA aligns better with TRBJ2-5, so the J call may be wrong. This CDR3 region has 15 residues. This CDR3 is CASSPRTSGSGTQYF. The CDR3 DNA reads as TGTGCCAGCAGTCCCCGGACTAGCGGGAGCGGGACCCAGTACTTC.

This clonotype was picked up a small number of times. The chain is built from TRBV7-2 and TRBJ1-1, with unresolved D. The length of the CDR3 is 15 residues. Trimming stripped 4 bases from V and 11 bases from J, with 23 bases between. CDR1 is SGHTA, CDR2 FQGNSA, per germline. CDR3 region: CASSSTGMHSSRAFF. The CDR3 bases are TGTGCCAGCAGCTCAACCGGGATGCACTCGAGTAGGGCTTTCTTT.

As concerns this clonotype: A read error is possible here, since a much larger clone lies one base away. The chain has TRBV5-1 and TRBJ2-5; D ambiguous. CDR1 SGHRS and CDR2 YFSETQ come from the germline V gene. Between the trimmed V and J ends, which lost 4 bases and 4 bases, there was a span of 14 bases. The CDR3 has 14 residues. CDR3 protein: CASSPGPPPETQYF. The CDR3 DNA is TGCGCCAGCAGCCCGGGTCCTCCCCCAGAGACCCAGTACTTC.

V gene TRBV2 combines with J gene TRBJ2-4; D gene uncertain. TRBJ2-5 matches the DNA end more closely, so the J call is doubtful. From germline, CDR1 is SNHLY and CDR2 FYNNEI. The CDR3 extends over 14 amino acids. Here the CDR3 reads CASSELVGQETQYF. The CDR3 coding sequence is TGTGCCAGCAGTGAACTTGTCGGACAAGAGACCCAGTACTTC.

This clonotype came up once. The genes are TRBV30 and TRBJ2-3; D not resolved. Trimming left V 1 base short and J 5 bases short, with 13 bases between. This CDR3 has 14 amino acids. Germline V gene lookup returns CDR1 GTSNPN and CDR2 SVGIG (reference sequence). The CDR3 DNA sequence: TGTGCCTGGAGTGGAACCCACAAGGTAGATACGCAGTATTTT. Its translation: CAWSGTHKVDTQYF.

A few counts support this clonotype. Written as DNA, the CDR3 is TGCAGTGCTACGCCCGGGACAGGCCAAACCTACACAGATACGCAGTATTTT. Translated: CSATPGTGQTYTDTQYF. The chain carries TRBV20-1 and TRBJ2-3, with 8 bases lining up with TRBD1. Unmatched junction bases numbered 14, after V lost 4 bases and J lost 2 bases. Per germline, CDR1 DFQATT and CDR2 SNEGSKA (reference sequence). The length of the CDR3 is 17 residues.

This sequence joins TRBV14 and TRBJ2-1; 11 positions agree with TRBD2. Trimming cost V 0 bases and J 6 bases; bases outside gene matches: 4. The CDR3 consists of 16 residues. Germline assignment: CDR1 SGHDN and CDR2 FVKESK. CDR3 nucleotides: TGTGCCAGCAGCCAAGAGACCGGGACTAGCGGCAATGAGCAGTTCTTC. Amino acid sequence: CASSQETGTSGNEQFF. The complete variable domain, with remaining parts taken from reference TRBV14 and TRBJ2-1, reads EAGVTQFPSHSVIEKGQTVTLRCDPISGHDNLYWYRRVMGKEIKFLLHFVKESKQDESGMPNNRFLAERTGGTYSTLKVQPAELEDSGVYFCASSQETGTSGNEQFFGPGTRLTVL.

V usage is TRBV6-1 and J usage is TRBJ2-7; no clear D. Germline V lookup: CDR1 MNHNS, CDR2 SASEGT. The CDR3 consists of 12 residues. V lost 2 bases and J 3 bases, leaving 5 bases between the germline ends. The chain's CDR3 is CASSEQIYEQYF. CDR3 in DNA: TGTGCCAGCAGTGAACAGATCTACGAGCAGTACTTC.

The J gene is TRBJ2-5, the V gene TRBV29-1; D possibly corresponds to TRBD2 (6 bases). Germline CDR1 SQVTM, CDR2 ANQGSEA. This CDR3 comprises 12 residues. V was shortened by 4 bases and J by 4 bases, with 10 bases between the two germline ends. The CDR3 loop reads CSVAAGRETQYF. CDR3 nucleotide sequence: TGCAGCGTTGCGGCGGGAAGAGAGACCCAGTACTTC.

This clonotype was found many times. The chain carries TRBV9 and TRBJ2-1; no definite D call. V shed 1 base and J shed 8 bases, with 16 bases lying between them. The germline gives CDR1 SGDLS, CDR2 YYNGEE. This CDR3 region has 15 residues. CDR3 sequence reads: CASSVSGPGAHEQFF. CDR3 DNA sequence: TGTGCCAGCAGCGTATCAGGACCAGGAGCTCATGAGCAGTTCTTC. The full variable domain, with the rest looked up from reference TRBV9 and TRBJ2-1, is DSGVTQTPKHLITATGQRVTLRCSPRSGDLSVYWYQQSLDQGLQFLIQYYNGEERAKGNILERFSAQQFPDLHSELNLSSLELGDSALYFCASSVSGPGAHEQFFGPGTRLTVL.

The chain carries TRBV24-1 and TRBJ2-3; the D is unclear. Trimming pared 6 bases from V and 0 bases from J, leaving 9 bases between. The CDR3 covers 14 residues. CDR1 and CDR2 (germline): KGHDR, SFDVKD. The CDR3 sequence is CATSPTASTDTQYF. The DNA of the CDR3 is TGTGCCACCAGTCCGACGGCTAGCACAGATACGCAGTATTTT.

The rearrangement links TRBV4-1 to TRBJ2-6, with 7 bases fitting TRBD2. Germline CDR1 and CDR2: MGHRA and YSYEKL. J gave up 0 bases and V 2 bases, and 4 bases lay outside the gene matches. The CDR3 is made up of 17 amino acids. CDR3 in amino acids: CASSQRGVASGANVLTF. CDR3 nucleotides: TGCGCCAGCAGCCAACGGGGGGTAGCCTCTGGGGCCAACGTCCTGACTTTC.

This clonotype was seen a few times. An end of the junction does not agree with germline; a read error may underlie this. CDR3 coding DNA: TGTGCCAGCGGCGTGGGTTGGGAGGGGCCTCAGTTCTTC. This codes for CASGVGWEGPQFF. The chain employs TRBV9 and TRBJ2-1; 7 nucleotides line up with TRBD2. The germline V gene encodes CDR1 SGDLS and CDR2 YYNGEE. The CDR3 has 13 amino acids.

This clonotype was picked up a small number of times. In nucleotides, the CDR3 is TGTGCCAGCAGTTACGGTAGCGGGGGGACAGATACGCAGTATTTT. Amino acids: CASSYGSGGTDTQYF. The chain joins TRBV6-6 to TRBJ2-3; 10 bases fit TRBD2. V shed 2 bases, J shed 3 bases, and the junction held 2 bases outside the gene matches. Germline assignment: CDR1 MNHNY and CDR2 SVGAGI (reference sequence). CDR3 length equals 15 residues.

The chain is built from TRBV12-3 or TRBV12-4 and TRBJ2-1; 13 positions match TRBD2. The CDR3 is 16 residues long. The V segment lost 6 bases and the J segment 5 bases; nucleotides outside the gene matches: 7. The CDR3 bases are TGTGCCAGCAGCCGCCGACTAGCGGGAGGACACAATGAGCAGTTCTTC. Its protein is CASSRRLAGGHNEQFF.

This clonotype was counted between two and nine times. The chain recombines TRBV29-1 with TRBJ2-7; TRBD2 is a possible D gene (6 bases). CDR1 is SQVTM, CDR2 ANQGSEA, per germline. CDR3 length equals 13 residues. Trimming left V 4 bases short and J 3 bases short, with 13 bases between. As DNA, the CDR3 is TGCAGCGTTGGTTTGTTGGGACTCTACGAGCAGTACTTC. This codes for CSVGLLGLYEQYF.